These T cell receptor beta chains were read from a single sample in a study of shared clonotypes between healthy human individuals. The repertoire was sequenced with immunoSEQ multiplex PCR; TCRdb's copy has only in-frame clones and lacks some. This table holds approximately 2,000,000 clones, just over 90% found once. Material: naive CD8+ T cells from PBMCs. The receptor source for this set is a man between 18 and 29 years old in good health. Some clones in this sample may be carry-over from other donors' samples. CDR3s include the opening cysteine and the closing phenylalanine or tryptophan. The D gene is left open where the match is weak. The size entry is marked missing in some rows and otherwise reads once, few, many or a size class.

clone_size	v_call	j_call	d_call	cdr3_aa	cdr3_nt
.	TRBV19	TRBJ2-7	TRBD2	CASSRKEWTSGAEQYF	TGTGCCAGTAGCCGCAAGGAATGGACTAGTGGAGCCGAGCAGTACTTC
few	TRBV19	TRBJ1-1	.	CASGVRDTPPGEAFF	TGTGCCAGTGGCGTCAGGGACACACCTCCCGGTGAAGCTTTCTTT
.	TRBV5-4	TRBJ1-1	.	CASSLGKGDYTEAFF	TGTGCCAGCAGCTTGGGTAAGGGTGACTACACTGAAGCTTTCTTT
.	TRBV4-2	TRBJ2-1	TRBD2	CASSQVIREGPYNEQFF	TGTGCCAGCAGCCAAGTGATCCGGGAGGGCCCCTACAATGAGCAGTTCTTC
.	TRBV7-2	TRBJ1-1	.	CASGGLRGKGGETEAFF	TGTGCCAGCGGGGGTTTGAGGGGTAAGGGCGGGGAGACTGAAGCTTTCTTT
.	TRBV2	TRBJ2-7	.	CASTDRGRLPYEQYF	TGTGCCAGCACTGATCGTGGGAGACTCCCCTACGAGCAGTACTTC
.	TRBV7-9	TRBJ2-7	TRBD1	CASRHGQGADYEQYF	TGTGCCAGCAGACACGGACAGGGGGCCGATTACGAGCAGTACTTC
.	TRBV19	TRBJ1-1	.	CASSTTDMNTEAFF	TGTGCCAGTAGTACGACAGATATGAACACTGAAGCTTTCTTT
.	TRBV5-6	TRBJ1-6	.	CASTPWRGPNSPLHF	TGTGCCAGCACCCCGTGGAGGGGCCCCAATTCACCCCTCCACTTT
.	TRBV19	TRBJ2-3	.	CASSFAGRRGYTDTQYF	TGTGCCAGTAGTTTTGCTGGGCGGAGGGGGTACACAGATACGCAGTATTTT
.	TRBV19	TRBJ2-7	.	CASSGQGGHYEQYF	TGTGCCAGTAGTGGACAGGGAGGGCACTACGAGCAGTACTTC
once	TRBV7-9	TRBJ2-7	.	CASSPAREQYF	TGTGCCAGCAGCCCAGCGAGAGAGCAGTACTTC
once	TRBV9	TRBJ2-7	.	CASSVGPLESGEQYF	TGTGCCAGCAGCGTCGGCCCCCTAGAATCCGGCGAGCAGTACTTC
.	TRBV2	TRBJ2-7	TRBD1	CASRGQGRAYEQYF	TGTGCCAGCAGAGGACAGGGCAGGGCCTACGAGCAGTACTTC
.	TRBV5-6	TRBJ2-3	.	CASSPLDSWNTDTQYF	TGTGCCAGCAGCCCTCTAGACTCCTGGAACACAGATACGCAGTATTTT
.	TRBV28	TRBJ2-5	TRBD2	CASRASGRWETQYF	TGTGCCAGCAGGGCTAGCGGGAGATGGGAGACCCAGTACTTC
.	TRBV11-2	TRBJ1-5	.	CASSRLAGAGPHQPQHF	TGTGCCAGCAGCCGTCTGGCGGGGGCCGGGCCTCATCAGCCCCAGCATTTT
.	TRBV10-3	TRBJ2-6	TRBD1	CAISDPGQGFSGANVLTF	TGTGCCATCAGTGACCCGGGACAGGGGTTTTCTGGGGCCAACGTCCTGACTTTC
.	TRBV13	TRBJ1-1	TRBD1	CASSQRWDSSNTEAFF	TGTGCCAGCAGCCAACGATGGGACAGCTCGAACACTGAAGCTTTCTTT
.	TRBV27	TRBJ1-1	TRBD1	CASSLFAGTGKNTEAFF	TGTGCCAGCAGTTTATTCGCCGGGACAGGGAAGAACACTGAAGCTTTCTTT